The rows below give T cell receptor beta chains drawn from one sample of a study of CD8+CD57+ T cells in acquired aplastic anemia. TCRdb re-derived calls from the reads in MiXCR, one entry per CDR3 protein. Among 250,000 or so distinct CDR3 sequences listed, more than 45% were seen once. The sequencing sample was made of sorted CD4+, CD8+, or CD8+CD57+ T cells (not recorded which) from PBMCs. The origin of the receptors is a human donor with aplastic anemia. Each CDR3 is given with its conserved first and last residue. The order of the fields is clone size, J gene, V gene, D gene, CDR3 DNA, CDR3 protein. A D gene is named only where the DNA matches it firmly. The size entry is marked missing in some rows and otherwise reads once, few, many or a size class.

many TRBJ2-7 TRBV30 . TGTGCCTGGAGTGTGGGGACCGCCGACGAGCAGTACTTC CAWSVGTADEQYF
many TRBJ2-7 TRBV12-3/TRBV12-4 TRBD2 TGTGCCAGCACCACTAGCGGAGGGTCCTACGAGCAGTACTTC CASTTSGGSYEQYF
once TRBJ2-5 TRBV29-1 TRBD1 TGCAGCGTCAATCAGGGGGCGGGGGAGACCCAGTACTTC CSVNQGAGETQYF
many TRBJ1-1 TRBV4-3 . TGCGCCAGCAGCCAAGATTACGGGTACACTGAAGCTTTCTTT CASSQDYGYTEAFF
many TRBJ1-6 TRBV9 . TGTGCCAGCAGCGTAGGAGACAGCTCCTATAATTCACCCCTCCACTTT CASSVGDSSYNSPLHF
. TRBJ2-4 TRBV2 . TGTGCCAGCAGTGAAGGGGGGTTGGCGGGGGCCAACAAAAACATTCAGTACTTC CASSEGGLAGANKNIQYF
. TRBJ2-5 TRBV19 . TGTGCCAGTAGTACCTGGAACAGCCAAGAGACCCAGTACTTC CASSTWNSQETQYF
. TRBJ2-3 TRBV24-1 TRBD1 TGTGCCACCAGTGATTGGACAGGGGAAGCGGATACGCAGTATTTT CATSDWTGEADTQYF
once TRBJ2-2 TRBV29-1 . TGCAGCGTTACACGAAGCGGAACGAACACCGGAGGGCTGTTTTTT CSVTRSGTNTGGLFF
few TRBJ1-5 TRBV20-1 TRBD1 TGCAGTGCTCTGACAGGGGGCCAGCCCCAGCATTTT CSALTGGQPQHF